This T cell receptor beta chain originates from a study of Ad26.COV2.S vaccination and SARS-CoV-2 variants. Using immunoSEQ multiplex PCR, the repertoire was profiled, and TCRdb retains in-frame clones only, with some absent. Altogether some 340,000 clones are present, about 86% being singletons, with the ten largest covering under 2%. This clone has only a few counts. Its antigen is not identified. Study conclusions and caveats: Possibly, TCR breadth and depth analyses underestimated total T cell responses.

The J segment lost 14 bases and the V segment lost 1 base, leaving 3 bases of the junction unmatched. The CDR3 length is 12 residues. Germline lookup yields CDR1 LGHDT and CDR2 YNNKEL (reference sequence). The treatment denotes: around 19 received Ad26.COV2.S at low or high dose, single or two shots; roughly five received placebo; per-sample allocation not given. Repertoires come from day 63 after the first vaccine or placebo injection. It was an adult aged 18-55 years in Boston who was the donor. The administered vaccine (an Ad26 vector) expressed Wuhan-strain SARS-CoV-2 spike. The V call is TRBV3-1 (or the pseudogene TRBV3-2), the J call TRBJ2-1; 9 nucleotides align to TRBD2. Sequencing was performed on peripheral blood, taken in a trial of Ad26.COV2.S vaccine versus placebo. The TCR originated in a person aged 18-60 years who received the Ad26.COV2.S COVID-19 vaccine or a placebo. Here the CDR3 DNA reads TGTGCCAGCAGCCAAGGGACTAGCGAGAAGTTCTTC. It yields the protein CASSQGTSEKFF.